This T cell receptor beta chain was sequenced for a study of control samples from healthy donors and cancer patients. Generated by immunoSEQ multiplex PCR, the TCRdb table keeps only in-frame clones and is missing some. The table has just under 80,000 clones, around 90% seen once; the top ten hold 1.5% to 2%. The CDR3 runs 16 residues. Trimming shortened V by 5 bases and J by 0 bases, and 13 bases separated the two germline ends. The germline gives CDR1 KGHDR, CDR2 SFDVKD. This clone was seen more than once but under ten times. The TCR comes from a woman aged 55 to 70 with head and neck cancer. The sample taken for sequencing was PBMCs. The chain is built from TRBV24-1 and TRBJ2-1, with TRBD2 as a possible D gene (5 bases). This CDR3 reads CATSALSGSSYNEQFF. As DNA, the CDR3 is TGTGCCACCAGTGCACTAAGCGGAAGCTCCTACAATGAGCAGTTCTTC.